This record covers a single T cell receptor (beta chain). Method: immunoSEQ multiplex PCR; TCRdb's copy keeps in-frame clones and lacks some. The table includes approximately 90,000 clones, less than 90% detected once. This entry is derived from a study of control samples from healthy donors and cancer patients. In germline, CDR1 is SEHNR, CDR2 FQNEAQ (reference sequence). This CDR3 is 11 amino acids long. Between the trimmed V and J ends, which lost 5 bases and 12 bases, there was a span of 8 bases. This sequence originates from a woman in her seventies in good health. J is TRBJ1-6 and V is TRBV7-9; D might be TRBD1 (5 bases). The sample taken for sequencing was blood. As DNA, the CDR3 is TGTGCCAGCAGCCCGGACATACCCCTCCACTTT. This sequence encodes CASSPDIPLHF. Looking up the rest from reference TRBV7-9 and TRBJ1-6 gives the full variable domain: DTGVSQNPRHKITKRGQNVTFRCDPISEHNRLYWYRQTLGQGPEFLTYFQNEAQLEKSRLLSDRFSAERPKGSFSTLEIQRTEQGDSAMYLCASSPDIPLHFGNGTRLTVT.